Below are 30 T cell receptor beta chains sequenced from a single sample in a study of shared clonotypes between healthy human individuals. Sequencing used immunoSEQ multiplex PCR; TCRdb keeps in-frame clones, though not all of them. In the table there are more than 2,000,000 clones, approximately 90% of which are singletons. The specimen sequenced was naive CD4+ T cells sorted from blood. The subset was: CD45RA+ positively selected. The receptor source for this set is a man aged 18 to 30 in good health.

The CDR3 is CAISQGGGSSPLHF. CDR3 DNA: TGTGCCATCTCCCAAGGAGGGGGGAGTTCACCCCTCCACTTT. The gene calls are TRBV10-3 and TRBJ1-6, with D possibly TRBD1 on 6 matching bases. V was pared by 8 bases and J by 9 bases, with 17 bases between. Germline CDR1 and CDR2: ENHRY and SYGVKD. The CDR3 runs 14 residues.

V and J are TRBV7-2 and TRBJ2-3; D call uncertain. The CDR3 loop spans 16 amino acids. Looked up from germline, CDR1 is SGHTA and CDR2 is FQGNSA. V lost 3 bases and J 2 bases, leaving 15 bases between the germline ends. CDR3 sequence reads: CASSFGSQRFTDTQYF. For the CDR3, the DNA is TGTGCCAGCAGCTTCGGCAGCCAAAGATTCACAGATACGCAGTATTTT.

The CDR3 nucleotides read TGCGCCAGCAGCTTGCCCCTGCAGGGGGCGTTGGACACTGAAGCTTTCTTT. It yields the protein CASSLPLQGALDTEAFF. The rearrangement joins TRBV5-1 to TRBJ1-1, with 8 bases matching TRBD1. This CDR3 has 17 residues. Germline lookup yields CDR1 SGHRS and CDR2 YFSETQ. With 1 base clipped from V and 3 bases from J, the junction kept 11 bases outside the gene matches.

A remark on this clone: The sample contains more than one DNA sequence encoding this CDR3. This sequence joins TRBV7-2 and TRBJ2-2; 12 bases are shared with TRBD2. V lost 5 bases to trimming and J lost 5 bases; unmatched junction nucleotides: 6. The CDR3 contains 16 residues. Germline lookup yields CDR1 SGHTA and CDR2 FQGNSA. CDR3 sequence (DNA): TGTGCCAGCAGCCTTCTAGCGGGAGGGCCTACCGGGGAGCTGTTTTTT. Its protein product is CASSLLAGGPTGELFF.

This chain uses TRBV6-5 with TRBJ2-1; possible D gene TRBD2, 9 bases. V was pared by 5 bases and J by 13 bases, with 18 bases between. The CDR3 loop spans 13 amino acids. Germline V gives CDR1 MNHEY, CDR2 SVGAGI. In DNA, the CDR3 is TGTGCCAGCAGTAGGCGGGAGGGACAGGAACAGTTCTTC. Encoded protein: CASSRREGQEQFF.

This chain links TRBV11-2 with TRBJ2-1; 9 bases match TRBD2. Trimming at V came to 1 base and at J to 1 base, leaving 2 bases not matched to a gene. The CDR3 contains 16 residues. The V gene's germline CDR1 is SGHAT and CDR2 FQNNGV. This chain's CDR3 is CASSLGGRASYNEQFF. The CDR3 DNA follows: TGTGCCAGCAGCTTAGGCGGGAGGGCGTCCTACAATGAGCAGTTCTTC.

The chain has TRBV19 and TRBJ2-3; the D gene is possibly TRBD1 (5 bases). Trimming left V 6 bases short and J 4 bases short, with 14 bases between. The germline V gene encodes CDR1 LNHDA and CDR2 SQIVND (reference sequence). The CDR3 is 14 amino acids. The CDR3 DNA follows: TGTGCCAGTAGGATGGCTGGGGCAGCAGATACGCAGTATTTT. It encodes CASRMAGAADTQYF.

A note on this clone: This same CDR3 is encoded by further DNA sequences in the sample. V and J are TRBV5-1 and TRBJ2-3; D unresolved. CDR1 SGHRS and CDR2 YFSETQ come from the germline V gene. This CDR3 contains 13 residues. Deletions cut 2 bases from V and 2 bases from J, with 6 bases between. Here the CDR3 reads CASSFDSTDTQYF. The CDR3 nucleotides read TGCGCCAGCAGCTTTGACTCCACAGATACGCAGTATTTT.

The chain recombines TRBV11-2 with TRBJ1-1; TRBD1 might be the D (5 bases). The CDR3 contains 14 residues. Trimming removed 3 bases from V and 4 bases from J, with 12 bases in between. Germline V CDR1 and CDR2: SGHAT, FQNNGV. The CDR3 sequence: CASSFSDTFTEAFF. The CDR3 nucleotides read TGTGCCAGCAGCTTCTCGGACACCTTCACTGAAGCTTTCTTT.

On this clone: The same CDR3 also results from other DNA sequences found in this sample. The chain carries TRBV28 and TRBJ1-3, with D uncertain. This CDR3 comprises 12 residues. The germline gives CDR1 MDHEN, CDR2 SYDVKM. Trimming removed 3 bases at V and 7 bases at J, with 7 bases between. CDR3 nucleotide sequence: TGTGCCAGCAGTTTCCGAGGTAACACCATATATTTT. Its translation: CASSFRGNTIYF.

The rearrangement links TRBV15 to TRBJ2-1; D ambiguous. The V end was cut by 4 bases, the J end by 5 bases, with 12 bases between. Germline V gene lookup returns CDR1 LNHNV and CDR2 YYDKDF (reference sequence). This CDR3 region has 14 residues. The CDR3 loop reads CATSTPLVHNEQFF. CDR3 nucleotides: TGTGCCACCAGCACCCCGCTGGTCCACAATGAGCAGTTCTTC.

To note about this clone: Within the sample, other DNA sequences also encode this same CDR3. V gene TRBV5-1 combines with J gene TRBJ2-7, with D possibly matching TRBD2 (6 bases). CDR1 is SGHRS, CDR2 YFSETQ, per germline. V gave up 4 bases and J gave up 0 bases, with 11 bases separating them. The CDR3 is made up of 14 amino acids. CDR3 DNA sequence: TGCGCCAGCAGCCTAGGAGGGAGCTCCTACGAGCAGTACTTC. The encoded protein is CASSLGGSSYEQYF.

This clone was observed a handful of times. This specimen includes other DNA sequences encoding the same CDR3. The rearrangement uses TRBV7-9 and TRBJ2-2; D might be TRBD1 or TRBD2, each matching 5 bases. V lost 5 bases, J lost 0 bases, and 10 bases lay in between. This CDR3 is 15 amino acids long. Germline V gives CDR1 SEHNR, CDR2 FQNEAQ (reference sequence). The CDR3 sequence: CASSPGAANTGELFF. CDR3 DNA: TGTGCCAGCAGCCCCGGGGCCGCGAACACCGGGGAGCTGTTTTTT.

CDR3 bases: TGTGCCAGCAGCTTCAGGGGTAGGGCTTTTTTGGCTAATGAAAAACTGTTTTTT. This codes for CASSFRGRAFLANEKLFF. The V gene is TRBV5-5, the J gene TRBJ1-4; TRBD1 is a possible D gene (6 bases). CDR3 length: 18 amino acids. Germline loops: CDR1 SGHKS, CDR2 YYEKEE (reference sequence). Trimming left V 2 bases short and J 3 bases short, with 20 bases between. The full variable domain, in which reference TRBV5-5 and TRBJ1-4 provide the parts outside the CDR3, is DAGVTQSPTHLIKTRGQQVTLRCSPISGHKSVSWYQQVLGQGPQFIFQYYEKEERGRGNFPDRFSARQFPNYSSELNVNALLLGDSALYLCASSFRGRAFLANEKLFFGSGTQLSVL.

In regard to this clone: Other DNA sequences of this sample code for an identical CDR3. The DNA of the CDR3 is TGTGCCAGCTCACCATATGGGGAGACCCAGTACTTC. Protein product: CASSPYGETQYF. The chain recombines TRBV18 with TRBJ2-5; D ambiguous. The CDR3 sequence is 12 residues long. V shed 2 bases and J shed 5 bases, with 6 bases lying between them. Germline V gene lookup returns CDR1 KGHSH and CDR2 LQKENI.

CDR3 coding DNA: TGCGCCAGCAGCCAAGATCTGGCCAGGGGTAACACTGAAGCTTTCTTT. Translating gives CASSQDLARGNTEAFF. This chain joins TRBV4-3 and TRBJ1-1; D possibly corresponds to TRBD1 (6 bases). V lost 0 bases and J 2 bases, leaving 13 bases between the germline ends. CDR3 size: 16 residues. CDR1 and CDR2 from the germline V gene are LGHNA and YSLEER.

This rearrangement joins TRBV28 to TRBJ2-3; D is ambiguous. The germline gives CDR1 MDHEN, CDR2 SYDVKM. This CDR3 spans 12 amino acids. Trimming took 6 bases from V and 1 from J, leaving 5 bases between them. CDR3 coding DNA: TGTGCCAGCAGAGAACGCACAGATACGCAGTATTTT. Encoded protein: CASRERTDTQYF.

The V gene is TRBV10-1, the J gene TRBJ1-2, with D perhaps matching TRBD1 (6 bases). Germline CDR1 is WNHNN and CDR2 is SYGVQD (reference sequence). Trimming left V 8 bases short and J 4 bases short, with 26 bases between. The CDR3 is 17 residues long. The CDR3 bases are TGCGCCAGCCAAGCTTGGGGGCGCCTTGCTCGGTTCTATGGCTACACCTTC. Translated, it gives CASQAWGRLARFYGYTF.

This sequence joins TRBV21-1 and TRBJ2-7; TRBD1 was called by the table and not checked on the DNA. TRBV21-1 is deemed a pseudogene. The CDR3 is made up of 16 amino acids. CDR3 coding DNA: TGTGCCAGCAGTCCGCCCTCGGACAGGGGAAACACCGAGCAGTACTTC. This codes for CASSPPSDRGNTEQYF.

This clone is a singleton in its sample. The chain links TRBV5-4 to TRBJ1-6; the match to TRBD1 covers 8 bases. The CDR3 is 15 residues long. Trimming at V came to 5 bases and at J to 8 bases, leaving 9 bases not matched to a gene. The germline V gene encodes CDR1 SGHNT and CDR2 YYREEE (reference sequence). CDR3 in DNA: TGTGCCAGCAGTCAGGGTTCGGGACAGGATTCACCCCTCCACTTT. It encodes CASSQGSGQDSPLHF.

The genes are TRBV6-6 and TRBJ1-5; TRBD1 matches at 7 bases. The V gene's germline CDR1 is MNHNY and CDR2 SVGAGI (reference sequence). The J segment lost 0 bases and the V segment lost 6 bases, leaving 5 bases of the junction unmatched. This CDR3 has 15 amino acids. The CDR3 region has the DNA TGTGCCAGCAGCTGGGACAGCTATAGCAATCAGCCCCAGCATTTT. Amino acids: CASSWDSYSNQPQHF.

With respect to this clone: The sample contains more than one DNA sequence encoding this CDR3. V and J are TRBV6-5 and TRBJ2-7, with D perhaps TRBD1 (5 bases). Germline CDR1 and CDR2: MNHEY and SVGAGI. The V end lost 6 bases, the J end lost 0 bases, and 9 bases lay between the germline ends. CDR3 length: 13 residues. CDR3 bases: TGTGCCAGCAGCCCAGGGTCCTCCTACGAGCAGTACTTC. Its translation is CASSPGSSYEQYF.

This clone was recorded once. The chain employs TRBV9 and TRBJ1-1, with a tentative D call TRBD1 (5 bases). Germline CDR1 SGDLS, CDR2 YYNGEE. Trimming removed 4 bases from V and 1 base from J, with 14 bases in between. This CDR3 comprises 15 residues. CDR3: CASSPQGTPNTEAFF. DNA for the CDR3: TGTGCCAGCAGCCCACAAGGGACCCCGAACACTGAAGCTTTCTTT.

The chain combines TRBV28 with TRBJ1-1; tentatively, D is TRBD1 (5 bases). Germline V gene data show CDR1 as MDHEN and CDR2 as SYDVKM. Trimming pared 7 bases from V and 1 base from J, leaving 19 bases between. This CDR3 spans 16 amino acids. The chain's CDR3 is CASILGPGRENTEAFF. CDR3 in DNA: TGTGCCAGCATCTTGGGGCCAGGGAGGGAGAACACTGAAGCTTTCTTT. Combining the CDR3 with reference TRBV28 and TRBJ1-1 gives the whole variable domain DVKVTQSSRYLVKRTGEKVFLECVQDMDHENMFWYRQDPGLGLRLIYFSYDVKMKEKGDIPEGYSVSREKKERFSLILESASTNQTSMYLCASILGPGRENTEAFFGQGTRLTVV.

This sequence joins TRBV14 and TRBJ2-7; TRBD1 or TRBD2 may be the D gene (5 bases each). The germline CDR1 and CDR2 sequences are SGHDN and FVKESK. The ends were cut back, 4 bases at V and 3 bases at J, with 16 bases in the middle. This CDR3 is built from 15 residues. CDR3: CASSPQGWGIYEQYF. The CDR3 DNA reads as TGTGCCAGCAGCCCGCAGGGTTGGGGGATCTACGAGCAGTACTTC.

This clone occurred once. The chain employs TRBV2 and TRBJ1-4, with a tentative D call TRBD1 (5 bases). With 6 bases removed from V and 7 bases from J, the gap between germline ends came to 12 bases. The CDR3 totals 13 residues. From germline, CDR1 is SNHLY and CDR2 FYNNEI. The CDR3 loop reads CASSFRDFEKLFF. In DNA form, the CDR3 reads TGTGCCAGCAGCTTCCGGGACTTTGAAAAACTGTTTTTT. Filled out from reference TRBV2 and TRBJ1-4, the complete variable domain reads EPEVTQTPSHQVTQMGQEVILRCVPISNHLYFYWYRQILGQKVEFLVSFYNNEISEKSEIFDDQFSVERPDGSNFTLKIRSTKLEDSAMYFCASSFRDFEKLFFGSGTQLSVL.

A few counts support this clone. This chain uses TRBV10-3 with TRBJ1-1; 8 positions agree with TRBD1. Trimming at V came to 3 bases and at J to 6 bases, leaving 6 bases not matched to a gene. This CDR3 region has 14 residues. Germline CDR1 reads ENHRY; CDR2 reads SYGVKD. The CDR3 loop is CAISDGRGLAEAFF. The DNA of the CDR3 is TGTGCCATCAGTGACGGCAGGGGGCTAGCTGAAGCTTTCTTT.

The chain couples TRBV28 to TRBJ2-5; 9 bases map to TRBD2. This CDR3 is built from 15 residues. The germline CDR1 and CDR2 sequences are MDHEN and SYDVKM. V shed 6 bases and J 7 bases; nucleotides not matched to a gene: 12. DNA of the CDR3: TGTGCCAGCAGCCTACTTGGTAGCGGGGGTGGGACCCAGTACTTC. Translation gives CASSLLGSGGGTQYF. The full variable domain, with the rest looked up from reference TRBV28 and TRBJ2-5, is DVKVTQSSRYLVKRTGEKVFLECVQDMDHENMFWYRQDPGLGLRLIYFSYDVKMKEKGDIPEGYSVSREKKERFSLILESASTNQTSMYLCASSLLGSGGGTQYFGPGTRLLVL.

This clone appeared a few times. The chain links TRBV5-6 to TRBJ1-6; D is unresolved. Germline V CDR1 and CDR2: SGHDT, YYEEEE. The CDR3 is 13 amino acids. V dropped 5 bases and J dropped 10 bases, with 13 bases sitting between them. The DNA for the CDR3 is TGTGCCAGCAGTCGAGAGACCAACTCACCCCTCCACTTT. Protein: CASSRETNSPLHF.

This clone was seen a handful of times. The chain joins TRBV7-9 to TRBJ2-7; TRBD1 agrees at 10 bases. The CDR3 consists of 13 residues. Germline values: CDR1 SEHNR, CDR2 FQNEAQ (reference sequence). V shed 9 bases, J shed 5 bases, and the junction held 7 bases outside the gene matches. The CDR3 is CASSTGGRDEQYF. As DNA, the CDR3 is TGTGCCAGTTCGACAGGGGGCAGGGACGAGCAGTACTTC.